A selection of T cell receptor beta chains follows, all from one sample in a study of T-cell memory formation after mild COVID-19. TCRdb used MiXCR to reprocess the 5' RACE reads, holding one entry per CDR3 protein. The table has 310,000 or so distinct CDR3 sequences, less than 20% seen once. The sequenced sample consisted of PBMCs or a T cell subset sorted from them (not recorded which). Source of these receptors: a young man who had mild COVID-19 (a few samples of this study predate the infection). Cell type and time point are not known. Both conserved end residues are part of each CDR3. The D gene is left open where the match is weak. Clone size, where shown, is once, few, many, or a class for clones that have expanded.

.	.	TRBV20-1	TRBJ1-1	TGCAGTGCCAACCCGGGACACTACACTGAAGCTTTCTTT	CSANPGHYTEAFF
.	.	TRBV7-3	TRBJ2-2	TGTGCCAGCAGCCCCCTCCGGAACACCGGGGAGCTGTTTTTT	CASSPLRNTGELFF
.	.	TRBV7-2	TRBJ2-5	TGTGCCAGCAGCTGGACTGAGGTGGGGACCCAGTACTTC	CASSWTEVGTQYF
few	TRBD2	TRBV4-1	TRBJ2-7	TGCGCCAGCAGCCCGATGCCAGGGCGGGAGTTTCCCTACGAGCAGTACTTC	CASSPMPGREFPYEQYF
.	TRBD2	TRBV4-1	TRBJ2-7	TGCGCCAGCAGCCAAGGTCCTAGCGGGGGGCCCTTGGAGCAGTACTTC	CASSQGPSGGPLEQYF
few	.	TRBV6-2/TRBV6-3	TRBJ2-3	TGTGCCAGCAGTTACTCGAAGCAGCCTCCTCCAGATACGCAGTATTTT	CASSYSKQPPPDTQYF
few	.	TRBV6-5	TRBJ1-2	TGTGCCAGCAGTTACAACGGGGGGGTTGGCTACACCTTC	CASSYNGGVGYTF
few	.	TRBV6-5	TRBJ1-6	TGTGCCAGCAGTTACTCGGGACCGGGCGATTCACCCCTCCACTTT	CASSYSGPGDSPLHF
few	.	TRBV7-2	TRBJ1-6	TGTGCCAGCAGCTTAGAGGGGGTTGGTACTCAGGCCCTCCACTTT	CASSLEGVGTQALHF
few	.	TRBV5-6	TRBJ1-2	TGTGCCAGCAGCTTGGTTGAAGGATCCGCTAACTATGGCTACACCTTC	CASSLVEGSANYGYTF
few	.	TRBV20-1	TRBJ2-2	TGCAGTGCCAAGCGAGCGGACACCGGGGAGCTGTTTTTT	CSAKRADTGELFF
.	.	TRBV13	TRBJ2-1	TGTGCCAGCAGCCCCAGAGGGGGGTCGCCGTACTACAATGAGCAGTTCTTC	CASSPRGGSPYYNEQFF
.	.	TRBV29-1	TRBJ1-2	TGCAGCGTTACTTACAGGGCCTATGGCTACACCTTC	CSVTYRAYGYTF
few	.	TRBV2	TRBJ1-5	TGTGCCAGCACTGCGCAGGCGACGAATCAGCCCCAGCATTTT	CASTAQATNQPQHF
.	.	TRBV6-1	TRBJ2-6	TGTGCCAGCAGTGAATATTTCGGAGGGGCCAACGTCCTGACTTTC	CASSEYFGGANVLTF
few	TRBD2	TRBV7-2	TRBJ2-1	TGTGCCAGCAGCTCGGGCGGCGGTGCGGGGGGGTACAATGAGCAGTTCTTC	CASSSGGGAGGYNEQFF
few	.	TRBV12-3/TRBV12-4	TRBJ1-1	TGTGCCAGCAGGGACGAAAACACTGAAGCTTTCTTT	CASRDENTEAFF
.	.	TRBV5-1	TRBJ1-6	TGCGCCAGCAGCTTGGCAGGACACCGACTTTCACCCATCCACTTT	CASSLAGHRLSPIHF
few	TRBD1	TRBV25-1	TRBJ2-7	TGTGCCAGCAGTGACCTGACAGGGGCTTTCTCCTACGAGCAGTACTTC	CASSDLTGAFSYEQYF
.	TRBD2	TRBV7-6	TRBJ2-7	TGTGCCAGCAGCCGGGGGGACGAGCAGTACTTC	CASSRGDEQYF
few	.	TRBV5-1	TRBJ2-4	TGCGCCAGCAGCGTAGGAGAGACCCTAGCCAAAAACATTCAGTACTTC	CASSVGETLAKNIQYF
many	.	TRBV12-3/TRBV12-4	TRBJ2-3	TGTGCCAGCCTATCAGGAAGTACGCAGTATTTT	CASLSGSTQYF
many	.	TRBV5-1	TRBJ1-1	TGCGCCAGCAGCTTGGGGGGGCAGGTGAACACTGAAGCTTTCTTT	CASSLGGQVNTEAFF
few	.	TRBV29-1	TRBJ1-2	TGCAGCGCGGACCGAGCGGGCTACACCTTC	CSADRAGYTF
.	.	TRBV18	TRBJ2-7	TGTGCCAGCTCACCAGGGGACTTTGACGAGCAGTACTTC	CASSPGDFDEQYF
.	.	TRBV5-1	TRBJ2-5	TGCGCCAGCAGCCTGTGGGGGGGCCCATTTAAGTACCAAGAGACCCAGTACTTC	CASSLWGGPFKYQETQYF
.	TRBD1	TRBV7-2	TRBJ2-5	TGTGCCAGCAGCTTCTCCGGGACAGGGGCAGAGACCCAGTACTTC	CASSFSGTGAETQYF
.	.	TRBV29-1	TRBJ2-4	TGCAGCGTTGGGGGCGAGGACATTCAGTACTTC	CSVGGEDIQYF
many	TRBD1	TRBV4-3	TRBJ1-1	TGCGCCAGCAGCCAAGAAGGACAGGGAGACACTGAAGCTTTCTTT	CASSQEGQGDTEAFF
few	TRBD2	TRBV4-3	TRBJ2-3	TGCGCCAGCAGCCAAGAAACGGGACTAGCGGGAGATACGCAGTATTTT	CASSQETGLAGDTQYF
few	.	TRBV4-3	TRBJ1-6	TGCGCCAGCAGCCAAGGGATTAGGGGGTCACCCCTCCACTTT	CASSQGIRGSPLHF
few	.	TRBV11-2	TRBJ1-1	TGTGCCAGCAGCTGGGGGGGGTCTGAAGCTTTCTTT	CASSWGGSEAFF
.	.	TRBV4-3	TRBJ2-7	TGCGCCAGCAGCCAAGATCGTGCAGGATCAACCTACGAGCAGTACTTC	CASSQDRAGSTYEQYF
.	.	TRBV4-1	TRBJ2-2	TGCGCCAGCAGCCGTGTGGGGGACACCGGGGAGCTGTTTTTT	CASSRVGDTGELFF
few	.	TRBV4-1	TRBJ1-6	TGCGCCAGCAGCCAGGACACTACCCCGGGACGCAGGTATAATTCACCCCTCCACTTT	CASSQDTTPGRRYNSPLHF
few	.	TRBV6-5	TRBJ2-1	TGTGCCAGCAGTTACGACAACTACAATGAGCAGTTCTTC	CASSYDNYNEQFF
.	.	TRBV4-1	TRBJ1-3	TGCGCCAGCAGCCAAGAAGACCGAAACACCATATATTTT	CASSQEDRNTIYF